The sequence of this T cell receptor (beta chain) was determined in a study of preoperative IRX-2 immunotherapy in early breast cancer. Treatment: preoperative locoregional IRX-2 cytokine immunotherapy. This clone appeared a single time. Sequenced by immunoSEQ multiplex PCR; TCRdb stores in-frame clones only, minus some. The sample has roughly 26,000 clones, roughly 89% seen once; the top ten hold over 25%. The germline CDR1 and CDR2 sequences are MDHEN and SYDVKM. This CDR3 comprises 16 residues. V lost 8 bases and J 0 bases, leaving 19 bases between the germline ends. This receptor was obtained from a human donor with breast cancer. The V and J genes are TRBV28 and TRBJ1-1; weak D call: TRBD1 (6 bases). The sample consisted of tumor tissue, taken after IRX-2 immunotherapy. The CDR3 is CASPRDIRQMNTEAFF. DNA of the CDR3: TGTGCCAGCCCCCGGGACATACGACAAATGAACACTGAAGCTTTCTTT.